These 3 T cell receptor beta chains were sequenced from one sample in a study of PD-L1 blockade in urothelial cancer. Using immunoSEQ multiplex PCR, the repertoire was profiled, and TCRdb retains in-frame clones only, with some absent. The sample shows about 88,000 clones, 90% of them seen only once. The source was PBMCs, collected around atezolizumab (anti-PD-L1) treatment. The receptor source for this set is a man aged 55 to 70 with urothelial cancer.

This clone came up once. The V gene is TRBV7-2, the J gene TRBJ2-7; D not certain. CDR3 length equals 13 residues. Germline V CDR1 and CDR2: SGHTA, FQGNSA. The ends were cut back, 4 bases at V and 4 bases at J, with 11 bases in the middle. CDR3 sequence reads: CASSSTSRYEQYF. Here the CDR3 DNA reads TGTGCCAGCAGCTCCACCTCGCGGTACGAGCAGTACTTC. Complete variable domain (other parts from reference TRBV7-2 and TRBJ2-7): GAGVSQSPSNKVTEKGKDVELRCDPISGHTALYWYRQSLGQGLEFLIYFQGNSAPDKSGLPSDRFSAERTGGSVSTLTIQRTQQEDSAVYLCASSSTSRYEQYFGPGTRLTVT.

The rearrangement uses TRBV6-1 and TRBJ2-1, with 9 bases lining up with TRBD2. The CDR3 loop spans 15 amino acids. V dropped 6 bases and J dropped 3; count of bases not matched to a gene: 6. Germline V gene data show CDR1 as MNHNS and CDR2 as SASEGT. The CDR3 DNA is TGTGCCAGCAGAACGGCGGGGGGGCTCTACAATGAGCAGTTCTTC. Protein sequence: CASRTAGGLYNEQFF.

The chain links TRBV19 to TRBJ1-5, with D perhaps TRBD1 (5 bases). The CDR3 sequence is 15 residues long. Per germline, CDR1 LNHDA and CDR2 SQIVND (reference sequence). V was trimmed by 3 bases and J by 6 bases, leaving 15 bases between them. CDR3 region: CASSISQGWGQPQHF. CDR3 bases: TGTGCCAGTAGTATTTCCCAGGGCTGGGGTCAGCCCCAGCATTTT.